This T cell receptor (beta chain) emerged from a study of tumor and adjacent non-tumor tissue in lung cancer. Across the whole study: Each sample yielded approximately 4.2 million productive TCRbeta reads on average.

A modified ARM-PCR protocol with three rounds of nested PCR amplified TCRbeta. TCRdb reprocessed the multiplex PCR reads via MiXCR and lists one record per CDR3 protein. The sample has 90,000 to 100,000 distinct CDR3 sequences, roughly 80% seen once. With respect to this clonotype: No antigen is known for it.

No cell sorting was done before RNA was extracted from the tissue. More than 3 cm separated this lung sample from the edge of the tumor. General observations from the study: In normal lung, the top 100 clones were significantly more dominant than in tumor. Higher tumor TCR diversity was associated with shorter survival.

This CDR3 has 17 residues. Germline CDR1 reads LGHNA; CDR2 reads YNFKEQ. The trim removed 4 bases at V and 7 bases at J, leaving 17 bases unmatched. The receptor was derived from a man aged 60 to 75 with small cell lung cancer. The material sequenced was distant non-tumor lung tissue. The chain employs TRBV4-2 and TRBJ2-3; 7 positions agree with TRBD2. The CDR3 DNA reads TGTGCCAGCAGCCCGGACCCGAGCGGGGAGGGAACAAATACGCAGTATTTT. This codes for CASSPDPSGEGTNTQYF.